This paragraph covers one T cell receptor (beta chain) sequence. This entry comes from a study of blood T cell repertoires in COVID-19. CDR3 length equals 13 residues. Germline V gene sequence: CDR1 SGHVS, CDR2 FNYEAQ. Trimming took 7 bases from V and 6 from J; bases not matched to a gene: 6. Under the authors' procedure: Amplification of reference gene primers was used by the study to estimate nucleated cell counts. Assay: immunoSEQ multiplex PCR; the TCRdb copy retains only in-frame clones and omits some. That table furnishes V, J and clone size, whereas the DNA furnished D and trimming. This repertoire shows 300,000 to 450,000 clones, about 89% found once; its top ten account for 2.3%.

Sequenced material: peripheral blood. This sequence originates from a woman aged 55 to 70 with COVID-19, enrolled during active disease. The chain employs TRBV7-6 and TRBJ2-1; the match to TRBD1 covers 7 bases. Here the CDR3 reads CASKTNRGNEQFF. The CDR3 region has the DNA TGTGCCAGCAAAACCAACAGGGGCAATGAGCAGTTCTTC.